The clone carrying this T cell receptor beta chain was seen more than once but under ten times. Alongside a J-beta primer mix, a sample-barcoded 5' primer served in a second PCR lasting 7 to 11 cycles. From the 5' RACE reads, TCRdb called clonotypes with MiXCR, one entry per CDR3 protein. The table shows roughly 1.5 million distinct CDR3 sequences, with 42% occurring only once. The entry originates in a study of blood T cells in healthy people across ages. Trimming removed 2 bases at V and 6 bases at J, with 13 bases between. The CDR3 is 14 amino acids. Germline CDR1 MNHEY, CDR2 SMNVEV (reference sequence).

The material sequenced was blood. The receptor was derived from a woman aged 18-29 years in good health. V usage is TRBV27 and J usage is TRBJ1-1, with a weak D call TRBD1 (6 bases). The DNA for the CDR3 is TGTGCCAGCAGTTTAGCCAGGGGTGGATCTGAAGCTTTCTTT. It codes for CASSLARGGSEAFF.